The T cell receptor (beta chain) described here comes from a study of OX40 agonist ivuxolimab in advanced cancers. Study-wide results and limits: Clonal expansion was seen in CD4+ and CD8+ blood T cells by week 6 at 0.1 to 3.0 mg/kg. Researchers report that CD8+ T cells had, on average, more expanded clones than CD4+.

The count of this clone is one. The antigen is undetermined. Assay: immunoSEQ multiplex PCR; the TCRdb copy retains only in-frame clones and omits some. The sample shows some 64,000 clones, about 89% of them seen only once. Autoimmune disease history or systemic immunosuppression led to patients being barred. Sequencing used CD4+ or CD8+ T cells sorted from blood, obtained in a trial of the OX40 agonist ivuxolimab. This receptor was obtained from an adult with an advanced solid tumor such as melanoma, head and neck, liver or kidney cancer.

CDR3 amino acids: CASSQGTQGTDTQYF. The CDR3 coding sequence is TGTGCCAGCAGCCAAGGGACGCAGGGCACAGATACGCAGTATTTT. The chain uses TRBV7-9 and TRBJ2-3, with D tentatively TRBD1 or TRBD2 (5 bases each). The CDR3 is 15 amino acids. The germline V and J ends were trimmed by 5 bases and 1 base, with 13 bases remaining between them. CDR1 and CDR2 from the germline V gene are SEHNR and FQNEAQ (reference sequence). Drawing the rest from reference TRBV7-9 and TRBJ2-3, the complete variable domain is DTGVSQNPRHKITKRGQNVTFRCDPISEHNRLYWYRQTLGQGPEFLTYFQNEAQLEKSRLLSDRFSAERPKGSFSTLEIQRTEQGDSAMYLCASSQGTQGTDTQYFGPGTRLTVL.